This T cell receptor beta chain emerged from a study of cytomegalovirus exposure and HLA in healthy donors. Sampled while nominally healthy, donors likely had unrecorded immune exposures. Study-wide results and caveats: The study put under 200 TCR beta chains on its list as cytomegalovirus-associated. Presence/absence analyses assumed roughly uniform sequencing depth across donors, which may not hold.

The PCR made use of 60 Vbeta and 13 Jbeta primers. Clones were read by immunoSEQ multiplex PCR, and TCRdb kept only the in-frame ones, dropping some. Seen here are around 130,000 clones, roughly 72% observed once, and the top ten hold 1.5% to 2%. As for this clone: Antigen unknown.

The specimen sequenced was PBMCs. This TCR came from a man aged 35 to 55 in good health and CMV-seronegative.

This chain's CDR3 is CASSYSGGREQFF. The CDR3 region has the DNA TGTGCCAGCAGTTACTCGGGGGGACGTGAGCAGTTCTTC. This chain uses TRBV6-6 with TRBJ2-1; perhaps TRBD2 as D (6 bases). V lost 0 bases and J 9 bases, leaving 9 bases between the germline ends. This CDR3 spans 13 amino acids. In germline, CDR1 is MNHNY, CDR2 SVGAGI (reference sequence).